Listed below are T cell receptor beta chains from one sample, sequenced in a study of CD8 T cells in ankylosing spondylitis. MiXCR was run by TCRdb on the 5' RACE reads, yielding one entry per CDR3 protein. The table includes about 330,000 distinct CDR3 sequences, less than 9.5% detected once. Source material: blood, either unsorted or a sorted T cell fraction (not recorded which). The receptors originated from a male donor with ankylosing spondylitis. The CDR3 runs from the conserved cysteine through the conserved F or W. The order of the fields is J gene, V gene, D gene, clone size, CDR3 DNA, CDR3 protein. D genes are given only for firm matches. Rows give clone size only sometimes, using once, few, many, or a class for an expanded clone.

J gene: TRBJ2-7
V gene: TRBV10-3
D gene: TRBD2
clone size: few
CDR3 DNA: TGTGCCATCAGTGGGGGGACTAGCGGGAGTGCCTACGAGCAGTACTTC
CDR3 protein: CAISGGTSGSAYEQYF

J gene: TRBJ2-2
V gene: TRBV10-1
D gene: TRBD2
clone size: few
CDR3 DNA: TGCGCCAGCAGTGGTAGCGGGAGGAGCACCGGGGAGCTGTTTTTT
CDR3 protein: CASSGSGRSTGELFF

J gene: TRBJ1-1
V gene: TRBV7-3
D gene: .
clone size: many
CDR3 DNA: TGTGCCAGCAGCCCCACCCGTTTGGTCCGGCCTGGCACTGAAGCTTTCTTT
CDR3 protein: CASSPTRLVRPGTEAFF

J gene: TRBJ2-7
V gene: TRBV3-1
D gene: .
clone size: .
CDR3 DNA: TGTGCCAGCAGCCCTTCGGATTCCTCCTACGAGCAGTACTTC
CDR3 protein: CASSPSDSSYEQYF

J gene: TRBJ2-1
V gene: TRBV7-9
D gene: TRBD1
clone size: .
CDR3 DNA: TGTGCCAGCAGCTTCTCCCTCACAGGGGAATCCTACAATGAGCAGTTCTTC
CDR3 protein: CASSFSLTGESYNEQFF

J gene: TRBJ1-1
V gene: TRBV3-1
D gene: .
clone size: many
CDR3 DNA: TGTGCCAGCAGCCAAGTAGTCGGGCGGAACACTGAAGCTTTCTTT
CDR3 protein: CASSQVVGRNTEAFF

J gene: TRBJ2-1
V gene: TRBV7-8
D gene: TRBD2
clone size: .
CDR3 DNA: TGTGCCAGCAGCACCCTAGCGGGAGGGATGAATGAGCAGTTCTTC
CDR3 protein: CASSTLAGGMNEQFF

J gene: TRBJ2-5
V gene: TRBV7-6
D gene: .
clone size: .
CDR3 DNA: TGTGCCAGCAGTGACCCCCAAGAGACCCAGTACTTC
CDR3 protein: CASSDPQETQYF

J gene: TRBJ2-3
V gene: TRBV29-1
D gene: TRBD2
clone size: .
CDR3 DNA: TGCAGCGTTTCTCTAGCGGGCGCAGATACGCAGTATTTT
CDR3 protein: CSVSLAGADTQYF

J gene: TRBJ2-7
V gene: TRBV12-3/TRBV12-4
D gene: .
clone size: many
CDR3 DNA: TGTGCCAGCCAACTAGTAGGCCACGAGCAGTACTTC
CDR3 protein: CASQLVGHEQYF

J gene: TRBJ2-1
V gene: TRBV20-1
D gene: TRBD2
clone size: few
CDR3 DNA: TGCAGTGCTAGATCAGGACTAGCGGGGCGACTTACTTACAATGAGCAGTTCTTC
CDR3 protein: CSARSGLAGRLTYNEQFF

J gene: TRBJ2-1
V gene: TRBV7-9
D gene: TRBD2
clone size: few
CDR3 DNA: TGTGCCAGCAGCTTACCGGGACTAGCGGGTCGGGAGCAGTTCTTC
CDR3 protein: CASSLPGLAGREQFF

J gene: TRBJ1-5
V gene: TRBV6-2/TRBV6-3
D gene: TRBD1
clone size: few
CDR3 DNA: TGTGCCAGCAGGCCGACAGGGCGGTTGGATCAGCCCCAGCATTTT
CDR3 protein: CASRPTGRLDQPQHF

J gene: TRBJ1-5
V gene: TRBV11-2
D gene: .
clone size: .
CDR3 DNA: TGTGCCAGCAGCGCAGCATTGGGAGATCAGCCCCAGCATTTT
CDR3 protein: CASSAALGDQPQHF

J gene: TRBJ2-7
V gene: TRBV28
D gene: .
clone size: many
CDR3 DNA: TGTGCCAGCAGGCTCACAGGGAACTCCTACGAGCAGTACTTC
CDR3 protein: CASRLTGNSYEQYF

J gene: TRBJ2-7
V gene: TRBV5-1
D gene: TRBD2
clone size: few
CDR3 DNA: TGCGCCAGCAGCGGCGGTTCTAGCGGAGCACCCTACGAGCAGTACTTC
CDR3 protein: CASSGGSSGAPYEQYF